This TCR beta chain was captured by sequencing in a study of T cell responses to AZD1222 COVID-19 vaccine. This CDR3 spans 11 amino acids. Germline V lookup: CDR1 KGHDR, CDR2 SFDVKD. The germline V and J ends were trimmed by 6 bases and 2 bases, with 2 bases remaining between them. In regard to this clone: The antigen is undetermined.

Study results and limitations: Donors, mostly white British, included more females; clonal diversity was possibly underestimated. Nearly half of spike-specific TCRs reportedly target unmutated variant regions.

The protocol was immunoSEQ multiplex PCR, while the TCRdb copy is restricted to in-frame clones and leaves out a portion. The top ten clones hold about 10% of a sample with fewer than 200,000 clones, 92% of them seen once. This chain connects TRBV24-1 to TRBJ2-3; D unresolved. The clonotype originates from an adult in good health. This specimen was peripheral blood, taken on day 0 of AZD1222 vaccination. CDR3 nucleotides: TGTGCCACCAGTTACACAGATACGCAGTATTTT. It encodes CATSYTDTQYF.